A single sample gave rise to the 23 T cell receptor beta chains below, sequenced in a study of blood T cell repertoires in COVID-19 (TCRdb year 2020). The library was made by the immunoSEQ multiplex PCR assay. TCRdb provides this immuneACCESS table in a form limited to in-frame rearrangements. Some clones are lacking; in checked studies, under half of them reflect an unresolved V gene, and why the rest are absent is not known. This sample is represented by approximately 50,000 clones; roughly 83% of them were singletons. The ten largest clones represent 10% to 15% of the sample. Source material: peripheral blood. These receptors were obtained from a human donor in a cohort sampled during active COVID-19.

CDR3 DNA sequence: TGTGCCAGCAAGCGGAGCGGGGGGAACACCGGGGAGCTGTTTTTT. It is translated as CASKRSGGNTGELFF. The chain employs TRBV27 and TRBJ2-2, with 8 bases lining up with TRBD2. This CDR3 comprises 15 residues. CDR1 and CDR2 from the germline V gene are MNHEY and SMNVEV (reference sequence). With 7 bases clipped from V and 1 base from J, the junction kept 5 bases outside the gene matches.

The rearrangement joins TRBV19 to TRBJ1-5; TRBD1 might be the D (5 bases). V lost 6 bases to trimming and J lost 4 bases, with 10 bases between them. Per germline, CDR1 LNHDA and CDR2 SQIVND (reference sequence). The CDR3 has 13 amino acids. The CDR3 DNA reads TGTGCCAGTAGGGGGAGGGGAAATCAGCCCCAGCATTTT. It codes for CASRGRGNQPQHF.

The rearrangement links TRBV6-5 to TRBJ2-7; TRBD2 matches at 9 bases. The CDR3 extends over 15 amino acids. J gave up 3 bases and V 6 bases, and 9 bases lay outside the gene matches. Germline CDR1 MNHEY, CDR2 SVGAGI. This CDR3 reads CASSPAGGGVYEQYF. The CDR3, as DNA: TGTGCCAGCAGCCCCGCGGGAGGGGGCGTCTACGAGCAGTACTTC.

The J gene is TRBJ2-7, the V gene TRBV7-9, with 11 bases identical to TRBD1. This CDR3 contains 16 residues. Germline CDR1 and CDR2: SEHNR and FQNEAQ (reference sequence). With V trimmed by 5 bases and J by 4 bases, 10 bases remained unmatched. CDR3 region: CASSTGRTGGDYEQYF. In DNA form, the CDR3 reads TGTGCCAGCAGCACCGGGCGGACAGGGGGCGATTACGAGCAGTACTTC.

In DNA form, the CDR3 reads TGTGCCAGCAGTTACCGAACGGGAGCGCAGTACTTC. It specifies CASSYRTGAQYF. V usage is TRBV6-5 and J usage is TRBJ2-7, with D perhaps TRBD2 (6 bases). Germline V lookup: CDR1 MNHEY, CDR2 SVGAGI. The V end lost 2 bases, the J end lost 9 bases, and 11 bases lay between the germline ends. The CDR3 has 12 amino acids.

The chain joins TRBV5-6 to TRBJ2-7, with 7 bases identical to TRBD1. The CDR3 is made up of 16 amino acids. After removal of 0 bases from V and 1 base from J, the junction contained 7 bases not matched to a gene. Germline CDR1 is SGHDT and CDR2 is YYEEEE. CDR3 sequence (DNA): TGTGCCAGCAGCTTGGTGTGGGGACAGAAATCCTACGAGCAGTACTTC. Its protein is CASSLVWGQKSYEQYF.

The rearrangement uses TRBV24-1 and TRBJ1-6; 10 nucleotides align to TRBD1. The CDR3 is made up of 14 amino acids. V was clipped by 5 bases and J by 7 bases; unmatched bases: 1. Germline V gene sequence: CDR1 KGHDR, CDR2 SFDVKD. This CDR3 is CATSGGQGNSPLHF. CDR3 DNA sequence: TGTGCCACCAGTGGGGGACAGGGGAATTCACCCCTCCACTTT.

The J gene is TRBJ2-7, the V gene TRBV4-3; D possibly corresponds to TRBD2 (5 bases). V was clipped by 4 bases and J by 2 bases, with 24 bases between them. The length of the CDR3 is 18 residues. Germline CDR1 reads LGHNA; CDR2 reads YSLEER. CDR3 sequence (DNA): TGCGCCAGCAGCCGGATCAGAGAAGCGGCCCAGCGCACCTACGAGCAGTACTTC. Its protein product is CASSRIREAAQRTYEQYF.

The V and J genes are TRBV10-3 and TRBJ1-1, with D unclear. CDR3 size: 14 residues. Germline V gene data show CDR1 as ENHRY and CDR2 as SYGVKD. Between the trimmed V and J ends, which lost 10 bases and 0 bases, there was a span of 15 bases. In DNA form, the CDR3 reads TGTGCCACCACCCCCCGGGAGGTGAACACTGAAGCTTTCTTT. Its protein is CATTPREVNTEAFF.

In the case of this clone: One end of the junction varies from germline; a read error may be responsible. The chain links TRBV6-5 to TRBJ2-7; the D gene is possibly TRBD1 (5 bases). There are 14 residues in the CDR3. The germline V gene has CDR1 MNHEY and CDR2 SVGAGI. The CDR3 loop is CASSYRTRSSEQYF. In nucleotides, the CDR3 is TGTGCCAGCAGTTATAGGACAAGATCCTCCGAGCAGTACTTC.

The chain couples TRBV7-2 to TRBJ1-1, with 11 bases aligning to TRBD1. In germline, CDR1 is SGHTA, CDR2 FQGNSA. The CDR3 has 16 amino acids. V shed 5 bases, J shed 3 bases, and the junction held 8 bases outside the gene matches. The CDR3, as DNA: TGTGCCAGCAGCGTGAGACGGGACAGGGGGGACACTGAAGCTTTCTTT. Translation: CASSVRRDRGDTEAFF.

V usage is TRBV13 and J usage is TRBJ2-7; D is ambiguous. The germline V gene has CDR1 PRHDT and CDR2 FYEKMQ (reference sequence). The CDR3 length is 12 residues. Trimming took 2 bases from V and 3 from J, leaving 5 bases between them. The CDR3 loop is CASSLSSYEQYF. For the CDR3, the DNA is TGTGCCAGCAGCTTATCCAGCTACGAGCAGTACTTC.

There are a few counts of this clone. V and J are TRBV11-2 and TRBJ1-1; D ambiguous. Germline lookup yields CDR1 SGHAT and CDR2 FQNNGV. The CDR3 extends over 13 amino acids. The germline V and J ends were trimmed by 4 bases and 7 bases, with 13 bases remaining between them. The CDR3 protein is CASSSSFYLEAFF. CDR3 nucleotide sequence: TGTGCCAGCAGCTCGTCCTTCTACCTTGAAGCTTTCTTT.

V is TRBV5-6 and J is TRBJ2-7, with TRBD1 matching 7 bases. Per germline, CDR1 SGHDT and CDR2 YYEEEE. V gave up 4 bases and J gave up 2 bases; unmatched junction bases: 9. This CDR3 is built from 15 residues. The CDR3 loop reads CASSPLTGPTYEQYF. In DNA, the CDR3 is TGTGCCAGCAGCCCGTTGACAGGGCCAACCTACGAGCAGTACTTC.

The CDR3 DNA is TGTGCCAGCAGCTTAGACAGGGGAATCTATGGCTACACCTTC. It yields the protein CASSLDRGIYGYTF. This chain joins TRBV7-2 and TRBJ1-2; the match to TRBD1 covers 7 bases. V was pared by 1 base and J by 4 bases, with 3 bases of the junction left unmatched. Germline lookup yields CDR1 SGHTA and CDR2 FQGNSA. This CDR3 contains 14 residues.

The CDR3 is CASRVDRGYSPLHF. Written as DNA, the CDR3 is TGTGCCAGCAGGGTCGACAGGGGGTATTCACCCCTCCACTTT. The chain combines TRBV2 with TRBJ1-6; TRBD1 matches at 9 bases. From germline, CDR1 is SNHLY and CDR2 FYNNEI. V shed 6 bases, J shed 8 bases, and the junction held 5 bases outside the gene matches. This CDR3 spans 14 amino acids.

This chain connects TRBV4-3 to TRBJ1-6; no reliable D call. Germline V lookup: CDR1 LGHNA, CDR2 YSLEER. The V gene lost 0 bases and the J gene lost 9 bases, with 18 bases spanning the gap. The CDR3 has 17 amino acids. CDR3 residues: CASSQDLVSGTGSPLHF. DNA of the CDR3: TGCGCCAGCAGCCAAGATCTGGTCTCGGGAACGGGTTCACCCCTCCACTTT.

The V call is TRBV23-1, the J call TRBJ1-3, with 9 bases that match TRBD1. TRBV23-1 is treated as an ORF (open reading frame) with a function not yet certain. The CDR3 covers 18 residues. J lost 1 base, V lost 2 bases, and 9 bases had no gene match. In nucleotides, the CDR3 is TGCGCCAGCAGTCAAACACCGGGACAGGGATCGTCTGGAAACACCATATATTTT. It encodes CASSQTPGQGSSGNTIYF.

The rearrangement uses TRBV2 and TRBJ2-7, with D hard to call. V gave up 3 bases and J gave up 6 bases, with 12 bases separating them. The CDR3 is made up of 13 amino acids. CDR1 is SNHLY and CDR2 is FYNNEI in the germline V gene. In DNA, the CDR3 is TGTGCCAGCAGTGATGGTCAGGTGTCCGAGCAGTACTTC. Its translation: CASSDGQVSEQYF.

This rearrangement joins TRBV27 to TRBJ1-2; a weak D match, TRBD1 (5 bases). In germline, CDR1 is MNHEY, CDR2 SMNVEV (reference sequence). This CDR3 region has 15 residues. V lost 5 bases and J lost 6, with 19 bases in between. In DNA form, the CDR3 reads TGTGCCAGCAGTCATCGGGACTTCCGAATTCATGGCTACACCTTC. It codes for CASSHRDFRIHGYTF.

This chain joins TRBV19 and TRBJ2-1; D possibly corresponds to TRBD1 (6 bases). Trimming took 4 bases from V and 7 from J, leaving 20 bases between them. Germline V lookup: CDR1 LNHDA, CDR2 SQIVND (reference sequence). This CDR3 is built from 16 residues. The CDR3 loop is CASSTITGIRINEQFF. Written as DNA, the CDR3 is TGTGCCAGTAGTACCATTACAGGGATCCGTATTAATGAGCAGTTCTTC.

This chain joins TRBV7-9 and TRBJ1-4, with TRBD1 identical over 7 bases. The CDR3 has 12 residues. Germline CDR1 SEHNR, CDR2 FQNEAQ (reference sequence). Trimming removed 4 bases from V and 7 bases from J; junction bases left unmatched: 0. The CDR3 coding sequence is TGTGCCAGCAGCTCAGGGGGTGAAAAACTGTTTTTT. Translation: CASSSGGEKLFF.

The CDR3 protein is CASSRRRDRSIGNYGYTF. In DNA form, the CDR3 reads TGTGCCAGCAGCCGTCGACGGGACAGATCAATCGGTAACTATGGCTACACCTTC. The V gene is TRBV3-1 (or the pseudogene TRBV3-2), the J gene TRBJ1-2; 7 bases line up with TRBD1. The CDR3 runs 18 residues. CDR1 is LGHDT, CDR2 YNNKEL, per germline (reference sequence). The V gene end was trimmed by 4 bases and the J gene end by 1 base; junction bases not matched to a gene: 15.